A single sample gave rise to the 14 T cell receptor beta chains below, sequenced in a study of HIV-infected patients and healthy controls. Follow-up blood was drawn about 14 weeks, roughly three months, after antiretroviral therapy began. Whole blood was used without fractionation, so all unsorted peripheral T cells were included. cDNA was made from approximately 500 ng RNA using alpha and beta constant primers. Separate chain-specific third strand synthesis with multiplexing indices produced the alpha and beta libraries. TCRdb re-analysed the 5' RACE reads in MiXCR, keeping a single row per CDR3 protein. The sample shows around 8,600 distinct CDR3 sequences, approximately 6.8% of them seen only once. The sample was blood, taken during antiretroviral therapy. The receptors stem from an adult with HIV infection.

This clonotype was counted at least ten times. Since it is a stray read in a library aimed at alpha chains, this beta chain has a size that is not meaningful. The chain employs TRBV29-1 and TRBJ2-5; D remains ambiguous. V lost 2 bases to trimming and J lost 4 bases, with 5 bases between them. Germline-derived CDR1 and CDR2 are SQVTM and ANQGSEA. The CDR3 extends over 11 amino acids. The CDR3 coding sequence is TGCAGCGTTGAATTTGGAGAGACCCAGTACTTC. Its protein is CSVEFGETQYF.

This clonotype is categorized as medium-sized (0.01 to 0.1%). This beta chain is a stray read from a library made for alpha chains; its abundance is not meaningful. This chain joins TRBV18 and TRBJ2-1; 14 bases are shared with TRBD2. CDR3 length equals 17 residues. With 3 bases clipped from V and 1 base from J, the junction kept 2 bases outside the gene matches. Looked up from germline, CDR1 is KGHSH and CDR2 is LQKENI. In DNA form, the CDR3 reads TGTGCCAGCTCACCCGGGACTAGCGGGAGATCCTACAATGAGCAGTTCTTC. It specifies CASSPGTSGRSYNEQFF.

This clonotype has ten or more counts. This beta chain is an off-target read within a library intended for alpha chains, so its frequency means little. This chain uses TRBV29-1 with TRBJ2-2, with a tentative D call TRBD1 (5 bases). The CDR3 is 13 residues long. Trimming took 4 bases from V and 0 from J, leaving 6 bases between them. Germline CDR1 and CDR2: SQVTM and ANQGSEA. DNA of the CDR3: TGCAGCGTTGGACAGCCGAACACCGGGGAGCTGTTTTTT. Protein sequence: CSVGQPNTGELFF.

Ten or more counts support this clonotype. This beta chain slipped into a library made for alpha chains as a stray read, so its size is not meaningful. V and J are TRBV27 and TRBJ1-4; D perhaps matches TRBD1 (5 bases). The CDR3 is made up of 15 amino acids. Germline V gene data show CDR1 as MNHEY and CDR2 as SMNVEV (reference sequence). The V and J ends lost 1 base and 4 bases respectively, with 10 bases between them. The CDR3: CASSLLGVGNEKLFF. The CDR3 coding sequence is TGTGCCAGCAGTTTATTAGGGGTCGGTAATGAAAAACTGTTTTTT.

Sample share makes this clonotype medium-sized (0.01 to 0.1%). As an off-target read in a library built for alpha chains, this beta chain has a frequency of little significance. The chain combines TRBV4-2 with TRBJ2-3; 7 bases map to TRBD1. After removal of 4 bases from V and 2 bases from J, the junction contained 12 bases not matched to a gene. CDR1 is LGHNA and CDR2 is YNFKEQ in the germline V gene. The CDR3 sequence is 17 residues long. CDR3 DNA: TGTGCCAGCAGCCCCCGAGGGGGCGAGCGAGTCACAGATACGCAGTATTTT. It specifies CASSPRGGERVTDTQYF.

This clonotype is labeled as medium-sized. This beta chain turned up in a library designed for alpha chains; as an off-target read, its abundance says little. This sequence joins TRBV5-8 and TRBJ2-7, with 8 bases identical to TRBD1. Trimming cost V 1 base and J 2 bases; bases outside gene matches: 8. The CDR3 sequence is 16 residues long. Germline assignment: CDR1 SGHTS and CDR2 YDEGEE. The CDR3 loop is CASSLSERTGPYEQYF. CDR3 nucleotide sequence: TGTGCCAGCAGCTTGTCCGAGCGGACAGGGCCCTACGAGCAGTACTTC.

This clonotype was detected ten times or more. This beta chain was picked up by a library intended for alpha chains and is off target, so its count carries little meaning. This rearrangement joins TRBV14 to TRBJ2-7; 11 bases match TRBD2. Trimming cost V 3 bases and J 4 bases; bases outside gene matches: 8. The CDR3 is made up of 16 amino acids. Germline V gives CDR1 SGHDN, CDR2 FVKESK. In DNA, the CDR3 is TGTGCCAGCAGCCAGCATATAGCGGGAGGGCCGTACGAGCAGTACTTC. This gives the protein CASSQHIAGGPYEQYF. The full variable domain, completed using reference TRBV14 and TRBJ2-7, is EAGVTQFPSHSVIEKGQTVTLRCDPISGHDNLYWYRRVMGKEIKFLLHFVKESKQDESGMPNNRFLAERTGGTYSTLKVQPAELEDSGVYFCASSQHIAGGPYEQYFGPGTRLTVT.

In its sample, this clonotype was seen many times. This beta chain is a stray sequence in a library constructed for alpha chains; its clone size is not meaningful. The genes are TRBV11-2 and TRBJ2-7; no clear D. V was trimmed by 1 base and J by 5 bases, leaving 6 bases between them. CDR3 size: 12 residues. CDR1 SGHAT and CDR2 FQNNGV come from the germline V gene. The DNA for the CDR3 is TGTGCCAGCAGCTTAGGGTATCACGAGCAGTACTTC. Encoded protein: CASSLGYHEQYF.

Within the sample, this clonotype is large (0.1 to 1%). The library was prepared for alpha chains; this beta chain is a stray read, so its frequency means little. The CDR3 loop reads CASSYGTRYEQYF. In DNA, the CDR3 is TGTGCCAGCAGCTACGGGACACGCTACGAGCAGTACTTC. The chain links TRBV9 to TRBJ2-7; D is perhaps TRBD1 (6 bases). This CDR3 is 13 amino acids long. Germline V gives CDR1 SGDLS, CDR2 YYNGEE. V was shortened by 4 bases and J by 3 bases, with 11 bases between the two germline ends.

This clonotype is termed medium-sized (0.01 to 0.1%). For a library built for alpha chains, this beta chain is a stray read; little rests on its size. This chain connects TRBV10-3 to TRBJ2-7; possible D gene TRBD1, 6 bases. CDR1 and CDR2 (germline): ENHRY, SYGVKD. The germline V and J ends were trimmed by 2 bases and 2 bases, with 10 bases remaining between them. CDR3 size: 14 residues. This chain's CDR3 is CAISEGGRPYEQYF. Written as DNA, the CDR3 is TGTGCCATCAGTGAGGGGGGCCGACCCTACGAGCAGTACTTC.

By proportion, this clonotype is medium-sized. This beta chain lies outside the target of a library built for alpha chains; its clone size means little. For the CDR3, the DNA is TGTGCCAGCAGTGCCGGTCGTAGAGATACGCAGTATTTT. Its protein product is CASSAGRRDTQYF. The rearrangement links TRBV6-4 to TRBJ2-3; D not resolved. Trimming removed 4 bases from V and 5 bases from J, with 10 bases in between. Germline CDR1 MRHNA, CDR2 SNTAGT. The CDR3 has 13 amino acids.

This clonotype was picked up many times. This beta chain is an unintended read in a library built for alpha chains; its size means little. The genes are TRBV6-2 or TRBV6-3 and TRBJ2-7, with 12 bases identical to TRBD1. This CDR3 contains 13 residues. V lost 7 bases, J lost 4 bases, and 2 bases stayed unmatched. Germline CDR1 MNHEY, CDR2 SVGEGT. The CDR3 sequence is CASKGQGAYEQYF. In DNA form, the CDR3 reads TGTGCCAGCAAGGGACAGGGGGCTTACGAGCAGTACTTC.

This clonotype was recorded at least ten times. This beta chain appears as a stray read in a library generated for alpha chains; its size is not informative. The chain recombines TRBV30 with TRBJ2-5; 8 positions match TRBD2. The trim removed 4 bases at V and 0 bases at J, leaving 4 bases unmatched. This CDR3 comprises 14 residues. The germline V gene has CDR1 GTSNPN and CDR2 SVGIG (reference sequence). CDR3 nucleotides: TGTGCCTGGACTATGACTAGCGACCAAGAGACCCAGTACTTC. Translation: CAWTMTSDQETQYF. Filled out from reference TRBV30 and TRBJ2-5, the complete variable domain reads SQTIHQWPATLVQPVGSPLSLECTVEGTSNPNLYWYRQAAGRGLQLLFYSVGIGQISSEVPQNLSASRPQDRQFILSSKKLLLSDSGFYLCAWTMTSDQETQYFGPGTRLLVL.

By share, this clonotype counts as medium-sized (0.01 to 0.1%). The library was designed around alpha chains, so this beta chain is a stray read whose abundance carries little weight. CDR3 DNA sequence: TGTGCCAGCAGCCCGGGACTAACCGGGGAGCTGTTTTTT. This sequence encodes CASSPGLTGELFF. V and J are TRBV7-3 and TRBJ2-2; the match to TRBD2 covers 7 bases. Trimming removed 5 bases from V and 5 bases from J; junction bases left unmatched: 2. Germline loops: CDR1 SGHTA, CDR2 FQGTGA. The CDR3 is 13 residues long.